The T cell receptor beta chain under discussion was sequenced for a study of blood T cell repertoires in COVID-19. Overall study context: Sample material is recorded as cDNA or gDNA derived from T cells, B-cell-depleted T cells, or PBMCs.

Sequencing used immunoSEQ multiplex PCR; TCRdb keeps in-frame clones, though not all of them. The sample yields tens of thousands of clones, over 70% seen once. Germline CDR1 and CDR2: MGHRA and YSYEKL. V gave up 5 bases and J gave up 2 bases, with 12 bases separating them. The CDR3 is made up of 14 amino acids. The sequencing sample was made of peripheral blood. The sequence was obtained from an elderly man with active or convalescent COVID-19. The chain employs TRBV4-1 and TRBJ1-1; D gene uncertain. CDR3 loop: CASSKSRTNTEAFF. The CDR3 DNA reads TGCGCCAGCAGCAAAAGTCGGACTAACACTGAAGCTTTCTTT.